The entry that follows covers one T cell receptor beta chain sequence. This entry comes from a study of blood T cell repertoires in COVID-19. Study-wide context: Acute and convalescent COVID-19 samples came from the United States, Italy and Spain. From T cells, B-cell-depleted T cells, or PBMCs came the material, which was cDNA or gDNA.

Trimming stripped 3 bases from V and 2 bases from J, with 8 bases between. From germline, CDR1 is DFQATT and CDR2 SNEGSKA (reference sequence). The CDR3 spans 13 residues. Authors' methods: It was from reference gene primer amplification that nucleated cell counts were estimated. Data came from immunoSEQ multiplex PCR; TCRdb stores just in-frame clones and leaves some out. The DNA gave D and trimming, while V, J and clone size come from that table. The table includes approximately 90,000 clones, 70% to 90% detected once. This TCR was recovered from a man aged 60 to 75 with acute or convalescent COVID-19. Sequencing input: peripheral blood. The rearrangement uses TRBV20-1 and TRBJ1-5; no reliable D call. The CDR3 bases are TGCAGTGCTAGTGCGGGAGGCAATCAGCCCCAGCATTTT. Translation gives CSASAGGNQPQHF.